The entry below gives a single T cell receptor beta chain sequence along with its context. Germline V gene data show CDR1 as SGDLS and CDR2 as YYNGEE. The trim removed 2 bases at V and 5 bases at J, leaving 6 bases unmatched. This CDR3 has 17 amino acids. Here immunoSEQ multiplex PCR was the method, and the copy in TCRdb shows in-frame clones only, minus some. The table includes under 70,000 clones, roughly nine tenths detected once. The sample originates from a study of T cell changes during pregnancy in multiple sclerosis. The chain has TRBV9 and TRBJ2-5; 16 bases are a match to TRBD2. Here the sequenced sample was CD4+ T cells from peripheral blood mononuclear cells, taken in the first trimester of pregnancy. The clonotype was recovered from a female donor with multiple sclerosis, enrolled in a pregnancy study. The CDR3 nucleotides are TGTGCCAGCAGCGTCGGGACTAGCGGGGGGGCCGGGGAGACCCAGTACTTC. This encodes CASSVGTSGGAGETQYF. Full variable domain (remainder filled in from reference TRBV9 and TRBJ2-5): DSGVTQTPKHLITATGQRVTLRCSPRSGDLSVYWYQQSLDQGLQFLIQYYNGEERAKGNILERFSAQQFPDLHSELNLSSLELGDSALYFCASSVGTSGGAGETQYFGPGTRLLVL.